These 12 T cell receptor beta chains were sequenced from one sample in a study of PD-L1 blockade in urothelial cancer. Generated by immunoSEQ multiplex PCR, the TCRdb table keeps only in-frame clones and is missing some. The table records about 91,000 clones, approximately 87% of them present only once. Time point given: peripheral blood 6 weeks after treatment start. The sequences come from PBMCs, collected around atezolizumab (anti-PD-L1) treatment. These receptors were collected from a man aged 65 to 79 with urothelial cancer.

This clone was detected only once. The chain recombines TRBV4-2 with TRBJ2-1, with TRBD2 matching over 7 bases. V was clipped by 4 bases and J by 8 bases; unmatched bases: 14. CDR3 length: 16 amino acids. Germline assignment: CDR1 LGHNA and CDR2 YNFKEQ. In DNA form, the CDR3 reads TGTGCCAGCAGCCCCCCCTGGCGGGAGATGGGGCATGAGCAGTTCTTC. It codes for CASSPPWREMGHEQFF.

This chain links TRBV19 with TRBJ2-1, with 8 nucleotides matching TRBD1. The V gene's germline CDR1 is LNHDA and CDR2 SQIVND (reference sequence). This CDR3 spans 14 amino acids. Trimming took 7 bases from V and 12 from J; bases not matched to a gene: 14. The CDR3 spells CASTSGPRQGTQFF. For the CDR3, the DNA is TGTGCCAGTACCTCGGGCCCGCGACAGGGGACGCAGTTCTTC.

CDR3 sequence reads: CASSGQRGGGTDTQYF. As DNA, the CDR3 is TGTGCCAGCAGCGGCCAGCGCGGGGGTGGCACAGATACGCAGTATTTT. This chain joins TRBV7-9 and TRBJ2-3; 7 bases line up with TRBD2. After removal of 5 bases from V and 1 base from J, the junction contained 9 bases not matched to a gene. The CDR3 is 16 residues long. The germline V gene has CDR1 SEHNR and CDR2 FQNEAQ (reference sequence).

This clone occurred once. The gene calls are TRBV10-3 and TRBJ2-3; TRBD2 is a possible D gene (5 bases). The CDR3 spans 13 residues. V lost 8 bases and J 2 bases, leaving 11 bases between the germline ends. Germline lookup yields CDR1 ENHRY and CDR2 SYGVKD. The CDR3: CAIQRAATDTQYF. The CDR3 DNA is TGTGCCATCCAGAGGGCAGCCACAGATACGCAGTATTTT.

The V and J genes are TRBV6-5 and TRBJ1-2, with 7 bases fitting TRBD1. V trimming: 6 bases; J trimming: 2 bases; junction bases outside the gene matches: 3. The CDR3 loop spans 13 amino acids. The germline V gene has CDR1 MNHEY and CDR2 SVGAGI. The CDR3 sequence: CASRQGRNYGYTF. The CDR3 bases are TGTGCCAGCAGACAGGGGAGGAACTATGGCTACACCTTC.

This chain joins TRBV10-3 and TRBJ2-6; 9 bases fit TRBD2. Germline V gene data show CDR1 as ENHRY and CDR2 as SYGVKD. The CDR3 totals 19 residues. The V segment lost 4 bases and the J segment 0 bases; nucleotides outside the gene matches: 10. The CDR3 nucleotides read TGTGCCATCAGTGCTATGTACGTAGCGGGGGACTCTGGGGCCAACGTCCTGACTTTC. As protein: CAISAMYVAGDSGANVLTF.

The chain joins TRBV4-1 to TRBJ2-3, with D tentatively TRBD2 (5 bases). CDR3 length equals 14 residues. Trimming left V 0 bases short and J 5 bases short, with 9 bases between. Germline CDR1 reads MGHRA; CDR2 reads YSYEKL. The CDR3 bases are TGCGCCAGCAGCCAAGAAGGGAGCGTAGATACGCAGTATTTT. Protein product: CASSQEGSVDTQYF.

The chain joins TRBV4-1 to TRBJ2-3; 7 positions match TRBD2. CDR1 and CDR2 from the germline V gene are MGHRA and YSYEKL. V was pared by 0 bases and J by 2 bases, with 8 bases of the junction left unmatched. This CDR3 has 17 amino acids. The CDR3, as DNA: TGCGCCAGCAGCCAAGAGGTCGCTAGCGGAGACACAGATACGCAGTATTTT. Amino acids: CASSQEVASGDTDTQYF.

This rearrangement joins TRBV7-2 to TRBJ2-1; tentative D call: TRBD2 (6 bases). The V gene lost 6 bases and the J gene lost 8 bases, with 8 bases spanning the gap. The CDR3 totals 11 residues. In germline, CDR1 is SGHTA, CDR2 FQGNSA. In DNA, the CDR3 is TGTGCCAGCAGGAGGGAGGATGAGCAGTTCTTC. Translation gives CASRREDEQFF. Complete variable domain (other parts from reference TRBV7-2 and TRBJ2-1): GAGVSQSPSNKVTEKGKDVELRCDPISGHTALYWYRQSLGQGLEFLIYFQGNSAPDKSGLPSDRFSAERTGGSVSTLTIQRTQQEDSAVYLCASRREDEQFFGPGTRLTVL.

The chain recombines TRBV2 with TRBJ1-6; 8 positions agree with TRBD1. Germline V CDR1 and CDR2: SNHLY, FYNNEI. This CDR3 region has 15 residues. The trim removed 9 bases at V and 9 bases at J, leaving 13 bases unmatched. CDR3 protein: CARSPARDRSSPLHF. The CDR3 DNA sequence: TGTGCCAGGTCCCCAGCACGGGACAGGTCTTCACCCCTCCACTTT. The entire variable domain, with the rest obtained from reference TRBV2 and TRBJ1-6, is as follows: EPEVTQTPSHQVTQMGQEVILRCVPISNHLYFYWYRQILGQKVEFLVSFYNNEISEKSEIFDDQFSVERPDGSNFTLKIRSTKLEDSAMYFCARSPARDRSSPLHFGNGTRLTVT.

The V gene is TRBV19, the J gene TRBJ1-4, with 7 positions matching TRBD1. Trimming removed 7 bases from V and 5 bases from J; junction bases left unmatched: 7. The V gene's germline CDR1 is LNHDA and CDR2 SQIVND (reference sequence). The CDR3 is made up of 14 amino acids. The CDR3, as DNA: TGTGCCAGTACCCGCGGCAGGGGGAATGAAAAACTGTTTTTT. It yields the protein CASTRGRGNEKLFF.

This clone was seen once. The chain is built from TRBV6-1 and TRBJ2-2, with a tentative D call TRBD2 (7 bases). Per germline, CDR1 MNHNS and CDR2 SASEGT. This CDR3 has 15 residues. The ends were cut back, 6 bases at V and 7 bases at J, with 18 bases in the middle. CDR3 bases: TGTGCCAGCAGCGGCGGGGCGGGGGCGCGCGGGGAGCTGTTTTTT. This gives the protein CASSGGAGARGELFF.